These 7 T cell receptor beta chains originate from one sample sequenced in a study of blood T cell repertoires in COVID-19. Measured with immunoSEQ multiplex PCR; TCRdb has only the in-frame clones, and not every one. This table has 150,000 to 200,000 clones, about 88% appearing once. Sequencing was performed on peripheral blood. The receptors here all came from a woman of 80 years or more with acute or convalescent COVID-19.

This chain uses TRBV18 with TRBJ2-5; unclear D gene. The germline gives CDR1 KGHSH, CDR2 LQKENI. The V gene lost 3 bases and the J gene lost 0 bases, with 2 bases spanning the gap. There are 12 residues in the CDR3. CDR3 DNA: TGTGCCAGCTCACCCTACCAAGAGACCCAGTACTTC. The encoded protein is CASSPYQETQYF. The full variable domain, with the rest looked up from reference TRBV18 and TRBJ2-5, is NAGVMQNPRHLVRRRGQEARLRCSPMKGHSHVYWYRQLPEEGLKFMVYLQKENIIDESGMPKERFSAEFPKEGPSILRIQQVVRGDSAAYFCASSPYQETQYFGPGTRLLVL.

This chain joins TRBV19 and TRBJ1-1, with a tentative D call TRBD1 (5 bases). V lost 7 bases and J 4 bases, leaving 16 bases between the germline ends. Per the germline V gene, CDR1 is LNHDA and CDR2 is SQIVND (reference sequence). The CDR3 extends over 14 amino acids. CDR3 region: CASKDTGGSTEAFF. CDR3 DNA sequence: TGTGCCAGTAAAGACACTGGGGGGAGCACTGAAGCTTTCTTT.

The V gene is TRBV24-1, the J gene TRBJ1-2; possible D gene TRBD1, 5 bases. This CDR3 has 15 residues. Per the germline V gene, CDR1 is KGHDR and CDR2 is SFDVKD. V was clipped by 3 bases and J by 7 bases, with 17 bases between them. CDR3 nucleotide sequence: TGTGCCACCAGTGATACTGTACAGGAGAGTGGTGGCTACACCTTC. Translated, it gives CATSDTVQESGGYTF.

This chain links TRBV30 with TRBJ2-7; D gene ambiguous. V was trimmed by 2 bases and J by 4 bases, leaving 6 bases between them. The CDR3 totals 11 residues. Germline lookup yields CDR1 GTSNPN and CDR2 SVGIG (reference sequence). The CDR3 nucleotides are TGTGCCTGGAGTTATTTGTACGAGCAGTACTTC. It codes for CAWSYLYEQYF.

V usage is TRBV5-5 and J usage is TRBJ2-7, with 8 positions matching TRBD1. Unmatched junction bases numbered 6, after V lost 4 bases and J lost 0 bases. This CDR3 spans 15 amino acids. In germline, CDR1 is SGHKS, CDR2 YYEKEE (reference sequence). In DNA form, the CDR3 reads TGTGCCAGCAGCCACCGGGACAGGACCTCCTACGAGCAGTACTTC. This codes for CASSHRDRTSYEQYF.

V is TRBV10-3 and J is TRBJ1-2; 7 bases align to TRBD1. Per the germline V gene, CDR1 is ENHRY and CDR2 is SYGVKD. V lost 7 bases to trimming and J lost 5 bases; unmatched junction nucleotides: 4. The CDR3 has 12 amino acids. CDR3 bases: TGTGCCATCACCCGGGACAGATATGGCTACACCTTC. Translation gives CAITRDRYGYTF.

The chain links TRBV5-3 to TRBJ2-6; 8 bases are a match to TRBD1. TRBV5-3 belongs to the ORF category, with a function that is uncertain. J was trimmed by 1 base and V by 1 base; bases with no gene match: 7. The CDR3 has 18 amino acids. CDR3 sequence: CARSLTGQACSGANVLTF. CDR3 nucleotides: TGTGCCAGAAGCTTGACGGGACAGGCCTGTTCTGGGGCCAACGTCCTGACTTTC.